The T cell receptor (beta chain) under discussion was sequenced for a study of T cell changes during pregnancy in multiple sclerosis. The CDR3 has 14 amino acids. The ends lost 1 base at V and 2 bases at J; junction bases unmatched: 2. CDR1 is SQVTM, CDR2 ANQGSEA, per germline. The assay was immunoSEQ multiplex PCR, and TCRdb's table has in-frame clones only and misses some. This repertoire shows about 40,000 clones, roughly nine tenths found once; its top ten account for 7.8%. The source is a female donor with multiple sclerosis, enrolled in a pregnancy study. The material was CD8+ T cells from peripheral blood mononuclear cells, obtained before pregnancy. V and J are TRBV29-1 and TRBJ2-7; 10 positions agree with TRBD2. DNA of the CDR3: TGCAGCGTTGAAGGGACTAGCGGCGCCTACGAGCAGTACTTC. This sequence encodes CSVEGTSGAYEQYF.